This record concerns one T cell receptor (beta chain) sequence. Many counts were recorded for this clonotype. The antigen it binds to is not known. Base-call qualities are not available, and no considerably larger clone is one nucleotide away. This sample is drawn from a study of regulatory T cells in long-lasting Graves disease (dated by TCRdb to about 2021). With regard to the full study: Antithyroid drugs had been taken for less than 3 months by newly diagnosed Graves' disease patients. The study was registered as a clinical trial and conducted in China. TCR sequencing covered 13 persistent and 20 newly diagnosed Graves' disease patients, around 35 samples in total. Patients with persistent Graves' disease were compared with patients with newly diagnosed Graves' disease using TCR sequencing and RNA sequencing of peripheral blood. The research as a whole found: Only peripheral blood was studied, because thyroid tissue, the primary lesion, was inaccessible. As a limitation, the authors acknowledged that the small sample size may reduce accuracy. Persistent disease showed preferential use of TRBV28, TRBJ1-2 and TRBJ2-5, whereas newly diagnosed disease favored TRBV20-1 and TRBJ2-1. Persistent patients shared more public clonotypes among themselves (roughly 2,700) than newly diagnosed patients did (over 950). Sequencing and analysis were restricted to the TCR beta chain. Persistent Graves' disease patients showed lower TCR Shannon entropy and fewer highly expanded clones than newly diagnosed patients, suggesting clonal expansion.

The protocol used for the library was multiplex PCR. Sequencing was performed on an Illumina HiSeq 4000. TCR beta libraries were built with iRepertoire HTBI primers and Arm-PCR amplification of CDR3 regions. Before sequencing, the PCR products underwent gel purification. The original methods were these. Gene usage analysis of CDR3 amino acid clonotypes relied on the roughly 64 TRBV and about 13 TRBJ segments identified across samples. Filtered high-quality paired reads were merged into contigs using COPE and FqMerger. BLAST was used to align contigs to IMGT TRBV, TRBD and TRBJ reference genes, and CDR3 was defined according to IMGT. Clonotypes above 0.1% frequency were classified as highly expanded clones. Repertoire diversity was measured by Shannon entropy, and V-J evenness by the Gini coefficient. Clonotypes shared by more than one individual were considered public. TCRdb reanalyzed the raw reads on its own, using fastp at Q25 for trimming and MiXCR for clone calling, and kept in-frame beta chains. Every CDR3 protein is listed once, alongside the most common genes and DNA of its rows. These V and J calls rely on TCRdb rather than the paper's analysis. The sample table holds about 220,000 distinct CDR3 sequences, of which about 19% were seen once. The ten biggest clones cover 12% of the sample.

Sample time point, as interpreted from the label and publication: newly diagnosed GD, antithyroid drugs for less than 3 months. For both TCR sequencing and RNA sequencing, RNA was extracted from PBMCs using TRIzol. The diagnosis of Graves' disease was made according to American Thyroid Association guidelines. The patients came from an endocrinology department in Xi'an, China. Each patient gave roughly 10 milliliters of peripheral blood, collected in an EDTA anticoagulant tube. Ficoll Paque Plus density gradient separation was used to isolate PBMCs, and no further T cell sorting was done. An Agilent 2100 Bioanalyzer and agarose gel were used to check RNA quality, and a NanoDrop 2000 was used to measure RNA concentration. Trimmed from V: 8 bases; trimmed from J: 1 base; junction bases lacking a gene match: 10. Counted from cysteine to phenylalanine, this CDR3 has 15 amino acids. Solely the CDR3 DNA is kept, with 45 bases framed from the first base. CDR1 MDHEN and CDR2 SYDVKM are derived from the germline V gene.

The sample was also reused in another study, on T cells in Graves' hyperthyroidism and ophthalmopathy. As noted in the second study: Graves' hyperthyroidism was defined as stable when no progression to ophthalmopathy occurred over 18 months of follow-up. The hyperthyroidism patients were between 18 and 65 years old and newly diagnosed, with a disease duration of less than 2 months. Any patient with an uncontrolled infection, another autoimmune disease, pregnancy or lactation was excluded. Clinical symptoms, serum thyroxine and TRAb, thyroid ultrasound, and orbital computed tomography formed the basis for the diagnoses. The first round of RT-PCR for the TCR CDR3 was performed with the HTBI primer set and the Qiagen OneStep RT-PCR kit. Most expanded thyroid clonotypes (frequency above 0.001) were also detected in blood, a finding suggesting that blood repertoires may reflect thyroid immune responses. A 13 V-J signature model separated ophthalmopathy from stable hyperthyroidism, with roughly 88% sensitivity and 81.08% specificity in cross-validation and 80%/75% in testing. In validation, the model predicted progression to ophthalmopathy a median of 6.5 months before onset, with approximately 70% sensitivity and just under 75% specificity. TCR V-J signatures able to tell the groups apart were searched for in a discovery cohort of around 95 patients, of whom over 40 had Graves' ophthalmopathy and about 60 had stable Graves' hyperthyroidism. Whether ophthalmopathy could be predicted prospectively was tested in an independent validation cohort made up of 18 to 20 hyperthyroidism patients plus 17 patients who later progressed to ophthalmopathy. The roughly 94 discovery patients were randomly split 7:3 into training and test sets. In about 6 Graves' hyperthyroidism patients, the study also compared T-cell repertoires from thyroid tissue with T-cell repertoires from blood. Following sampling, methimazole starting at 30 mg daily was given to hyperthyroidism patients, and high-dose intravenous methylprednisolone was given to ophthalmopathy patients. Libraries were constructed in a second round of multiplex PCR, after which size selection and purification were carried out. Paired-end sequencing of the libraries was performed with 100 bp reads on an Illumina HiSeq2000. SOAPnuke was used to process the raw data, with reads discarded if the reads contained adapters or uncalled bases, had a mean Phred below 15, or lacked an exact constant-primer or identifier match. High-quality paired reads were merged using COPE v1.2.5, and each unique nucleotide sequence was defined as a clonotype. MiTCR v1.1 was used to align clonotypes to the IMGT TRBV, TRBD and TRBJ reference segments. Only V-J combinations with frequency above 0.0001, covering about 99% of repertoires, were analysed. The TCS score was defined as F50 (clonal expansion) divided by E x V (chaos), with BLOSUM62-based TCRdist calculated between CDR3 peptides within each V-J. Welch's t-statistics and random forest reduced around 550 V-J features to around 14, which were used in a naive Bayes classifier (R e1071). Sample size was not statistically predetermined, and investigators were not blinded to group allocation. The paper describes TCR Vbeta CDR3 sequencing of 140 or so peripheral blood samples, made up of 43 ophthalmopathy patients, approximately 76 hyperthyroidism patients and roughly 17 progressor patients.

This TCR came from a young woman with Graves disease. Donor details come from another sample of the same person, matched by shared clones. This chain joins TRBV28 to TRBJ2-5, with 7 bases in between that match TRBD1. The material was peripheral blood mononuclear cells (PBMCs), obtained at new diagnosis, from a patient treated with antithyroid drugs. The CDR3 reads CASSYRQGAQETQYF. At the DNA level, the sequence is TGTGCCAGCTCCTATCGACAGGGAGCCCAAGAGACCCAGTACTTC.